This record looks at one TCR beta chain sequence and its context. Its antigen is currently not known. No much larger clone is present one base from it, and per-base qualities are unavailable. Each collaborating institution followed its own protocols to collect whole blood in K2EDTA tubes. For TCRbeta analysis, collaborators shipped samples in one of three forms: frozen whole blood, isolated PBMCs, or DNA extracted from either of those sample types. The CDR3 measures 14 amino acids from cysteine to phenylalanine. Left in the record is the CDR3 DNA by itself, 42 bases read in frame from the first base. CDR1 SGHTA and CDR2 FQGTGA are derived from the germline V gene. A distance of 14 bases separates the germline ends of V and J, which lose 4 bases and 7 bases respectively. TCRbeta CDR3 regions were amplified from genomic DNA using the immunoSEQ Assay, a bias-controlled multiplex PCR. The authors' analysis ran thus. The number of nucleated cells in each sample was estimated from the amplification of reference gene primers within the assay. To quantify the absolute abundance of each unique TCRbeta CDR3 rearrangement, sequence reads were collapsed and filtered. For each sample, productive Simpson clonality was calculated as the square root of Simpson's diversity index across productive rearrangements. TCRdb retrieved this table from immuneACCESS and kept in-frame rearrangements only. Not all clones are present; in checked studies, unresolved V genes account for under half, and no reason is known for the remainder. V, J and clone size derive from that table, while D and trimming were established from the DNA sequence. The sample data list 150,000 to 200,000 clones, and about 88% of these were observed just once. 0.99% of the sample rests with the top ten.

This sample stems from a study of blood T cell repertoires in COVID-19 (dated by TCRdb to the early 2020s). In terms of the full investigation: Samples from collaborators originated in the United States, Italy and Spain and spanned both the acute and convalescent phases of COVID-19. The prospective study material was composed of cDNA or gDNA derived from T cells, B-cell-depleted T cells, or PBMCs. Subjects who had been exposed to COVID-19, were actively infected with it, or had recovered from it provided the deeply sampled blood TCRbeta repertoires that made up the dataset. The repertoires were released in a freely available public database intended as a resource for research on the immune response to SARS-CoV-2. The samples were drawn from two sources: the first 160 participants of the ongoing ImmuneRACE study, and approximately 1,300 subjects contributed by 6 global collaborators. A de-identified subject ID, COVID-19 status, age in years and sex were almost always included in the sample metadata. Where available, HLA class I and class II types were taken from metadata supplied by the sample provider and were not determined by assay-based typing. Broader findings and caveats from the paper: Clinical and demographic metadata were provided uncurated, with the amount varying by source and participant.

The rearranged segments are TRBV7-3 and TRBJ2-1; D gene: possibly TRBD2, on 6 matching bases. The source is a man aged 18 to 29 with acute or convalescent COVID-19. The sequenced sample was peripheral blood. The nucleotide sequence reads as follows: TGTGCCAGCAGCTCTGGGGGGAGCGATAATGAGCAGTTCTTC. Translated, this is CASSSGGSDNEQFF. Joined to the reference TRBV7-3 and TRBJ2-1 proteins, this CDR3 gives the full variable domain: GAGVSQTPSNKVTEKGKYVELRCDPISGHTALYWYRQSLGQGPEFLIYFQGTGAADDSGLPNDRFFAVRPEGSVSTLKIQRTERGDSAVYLCASSSGGSDNEQFFGPGTRLTVL.